The 5 T cell receptor beta chains reported below all come from one sample, sequenced in a study of cytomegalovirus exposure and HLA in healthy donors. TCRdb's copy holds only in-frame clones and misses some; the assay was immunoSEQ multiplex PCR. The profile covers about 220,000 clones, with just over 85% appearing a single time and 2.9% taken by the ten largest. Sequencing was performed on PBMCs. The receptors come from a young woman in good health and CMV-seronegative.

This sequence joins TRBV13 and TRBJ2-1, with 7 bases that match TRBD2. Trimming removed 1 base from V and 11 bases from J; junction bases left unmatched: 5. Germline V gives CDR1 PRHDT, CDR2 FYEKMQ (reference sequence). The CDR3 loop spans 13 amino acids. The CDR3 reads CASSLEGAGKQFF. The CDR3 region has the DNA TGTGCCAGCAGCTTAGAAGGAGCGGGAAAGCAGTTCTTC. The full variable domain, in which reference TRBV13 and TRBJ2-1 provide the parts outside the CDR3, is AAGVIQSPRHLIKEKRETATLKCYPIPRHDTVYWYQQGPGQDPQFLISFYEKMQSDKGSIPDRFSAQQFSDYHSELNMSSLELGDSALYFCASSLEGAGKQFFGPGTRLTVL.

V and J are TRBV6-4 and TRBJ2-1; D might be TRBD1 (5 bases). CDR3 length equals 16 residues. Trimming shortened V by 0 bases and J by 5 bases, and 14 bases separated the two germline ends. CDR1 MRHNA and CDR2 SNTAGT come from the germline V gene. The CDR3 loop is CASSDSWGPANNEQFF. The CDR3 DNA sequence: TGTGCCAGCAGTGACTCGTGGGGCCCAGCTAACAATGAGCAGTTCTTC.

The chain combines TRBV5-1 with TRBJ2-1; maybe TRBD1 (6 bases). Germline-derived CDR1 and CDR2 are SGHRS and YFSETQ. V dropped 2 bases and J dropped 6 bases, with 15 bases sitting between them. The CDR3 spans 15 residues. CDR3 sequence reads: CASSLVQGLVNEQFF. The CDR3 bases are TGCGCCAGCAGCTTAGTTCAGGGGCTAGTCAATGAGCAGTTCTTC.

The rearrangement links TRBV6-6 to TRBJ2-7, with 7 bases identical to TRBD2. Looked up from germline, CDR1 is MNHNY and CDR2 is SVGAGI (reference sequence). V was pared by 5 bases and J by 2 bases, with 12 bases of the junction left unmatched. The CDR3 has 16 residues. CDR3 protein: CASSPGASGYTYEQYF. CDR3 nucleotide sequence: TGTGCCAGCAGTCCCGGGGCTAGCGGATATACCTACGAGCAGTACTTC.

This clone was detected only once. The chain joins TRBV28 to TRBJ1-3; D unresolved. The V gene's germline CDR1 is MDHEN and CDR2 SYDVKM. The CDR3 loop spans 12 amino acids. V was clipped by 10 bases and J by 0 bases, with 7 bases between them. The CDR3 protein is CATPFSGNTIYF. CDR3 bases: TGTGCCACTCCCTTCTCTGGAAACACCATATATTTT.